This TCR beta chain was retrieved from a study of blood T cell repertoires in COVID-19. Overall study: COVID-19 samples, acute and convalescent, were from the United States, Italy and Spain.

TCRdb keeps only in-frame clones here, not all; method: immunoSEQ multiplex PCR. This sample has 10,000 to 15,000 clones, with approximately 70% found just once. CDR1 and CDR2 from the germline V gene are MDHEN and SYDVKM. This CDR3 contains 15 residues. Unmatched junction bases numbered 7, after V lost 4 bases and J lost 2 bases. The source of this sequence is a man aged 55 to 70 with COVID-19, enrolled during active disease. The chain recombines TRBV28 with TRBJ2-5; 7 bases line up with TRBD1. Sequences were obtained from peripheral blood. The CDR3 DNA is TGTGCCAGCAGTTGGGACGGGACAGCTCAAGAGACCCAGTACTTC. Its translation: CASSWDGTAQETQYF.